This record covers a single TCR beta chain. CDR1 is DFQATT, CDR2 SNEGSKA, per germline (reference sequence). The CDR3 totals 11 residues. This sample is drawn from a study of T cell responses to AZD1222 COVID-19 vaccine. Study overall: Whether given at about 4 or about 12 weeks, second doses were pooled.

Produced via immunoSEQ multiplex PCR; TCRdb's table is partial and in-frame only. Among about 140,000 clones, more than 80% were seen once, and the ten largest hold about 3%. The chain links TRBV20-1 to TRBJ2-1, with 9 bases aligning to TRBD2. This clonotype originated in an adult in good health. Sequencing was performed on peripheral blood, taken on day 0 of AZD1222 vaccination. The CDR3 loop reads CRIAGEGEQFF. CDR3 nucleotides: TGCAGGATAGCGGGAGAGGGTGAGCAGTTCTTC.